The present T cell receptor beta chain was sequenced within a study of blood T cell repertoires in COVID-19. Study-level background: Collection of acute and convalescent COVID-19 samples took place in the United States, Italy and Spain.

The V and J ends lost 4 bases and 3 bases respectively, with 14 bases between them. The CDR3 covers 14 residues. Per germline, CDR1 SGDLS and CDR2 YYNGEE. Here immunoSEQ multiplex PCR was the method, and the copy in TCRdb shows in-frame clones only, minus some. This table has some 200,000 clones, 70% to 80% appearing once. Input material: peripheral blood. The chain links TRBV9 to TRBJ2-7; D perhaps matches TRBD1 (6 bases). The TCR was taken from a woman between 50 and 59 years old with active or convalescent COVID-19. The CDR3 DNA reads TGTGCCAGCAGCCCCTTCCTGGACAGCTACGAGCAGTACTTC. Translated: CASSPFLDSYEQYF. Based on the CDR3 plus reference TRBV9 and TRBJ2-7, the full variable domain is DSGVTQTPKHLITATGQRVTLRCSPRSGDLSVYWYQQSLDQGLQFLIQYYNGEERAKGNILERFSAQQFPDLHSELNLSSLELGDSALYFCASSPFLDSYEQYFGPGTRLTVT.